This TCR beta chain was recovered during a study of technical replicates of blood from a few donors. Method: immunoSEQ multiplex PCR; TCRdb's copy keeps in-frame clones and lacks some. The sample lists about 75,000 clones, nearly 98% seen once, with under 0.3% in the top ten. The V gene's germline CDR1 is SQVTM and CDR2 ANQGSEA. Trimming at V came to 3 bases and at J to 1 base, leaving 2 bases not matched to a gene. This CDR3 has 13 amino acids. This TCR was recovered from a human donor in good health. V gene TRBV29-1 combines with J gene TRBJ1-2, with 7 positions matching TRBD1. The sample taken for sequencing was T cells isolated from PBMCs. The CDR3 DNA sequence: TGCAGCGTTGAGAGACAGGGTAACTATGGCTACACCTTC. Amino acid sequence: CSVERQGNYGYTF.